This TCR beta chain originates from a study of T cells in localized non-small cell lung cancer. Whole-study findings and limits: Adjacent lung was found to contain a median approximately 50 of the top 100 tumor clones.

With regard to this clone: No antigen is known for it.

Profiled with immunoSEQ multiplex PCR; TCRdb holds only in-frame clones, not every one. The sample shows some 26,000 clones, roughly 90% of them seen only once. Trimming cost V 6 bases and J 3 bases; bases outside gene matches: 4. Germline CDR1 is SQVTM and CDR2 is ANQGSEA. This CDR3 comprises 14 residues. The origin of this receptor is a woman aged 18 to 55 with stage I lung adenocarcinoma. The genes are TRBV29-1 and TRBJ2-1; TRBD2 agrees at 11 bases. Material: peripheral blood, obtained before any cancer treatment. CDR3 sequence: CSVVTSGVYNEQFF. Written as DNA, the CDR3 is TGCAGCGTGGTGACTAGCGGGGTCTACAATGAGCAGTTCTTC.